This T cell receptor beta chain was identified in a study of molecular identifiers for immune sequencing clone quantification. Per germline, CDR1 MNHEY and CDR2 SVGEGT. V lost 7 bases and J 6 bases, leaving 24 bases between the germline ends. The CDR3 has 16 amino acids. Previously reported methods and listed TCR primers produced the bulk TCR libraries. TCRdb reprocessed the PCR reads with MiXCR, giving one entry per CDR3 protein. This table has more than 85,000 distinct CDR3 sequences, about 35% appearing once. This chain links TRBV6-2 or TRBV6-3 with TRBJ1-1; weak D call: TRBD1 (5 bases). Sequences were obtained from naive CD8+ T cells from blood, with Jurkat cell RNA spiked in. Subset in this sample: FACS-sorted CD8+CD4-CCR7+CD45RA+ naive T cells. The receptor was derived from a human donor in good health. Some libraries in this study had Jurkat cell RNA spiked in. Here the CDR3 reads CASNLDSGGTKAEAFF. The CDR3 DNA follows: TGTGCCAGCAACCTAGACAGTGGAGGAACAAAAGCTGAAGCTTTCTTT.